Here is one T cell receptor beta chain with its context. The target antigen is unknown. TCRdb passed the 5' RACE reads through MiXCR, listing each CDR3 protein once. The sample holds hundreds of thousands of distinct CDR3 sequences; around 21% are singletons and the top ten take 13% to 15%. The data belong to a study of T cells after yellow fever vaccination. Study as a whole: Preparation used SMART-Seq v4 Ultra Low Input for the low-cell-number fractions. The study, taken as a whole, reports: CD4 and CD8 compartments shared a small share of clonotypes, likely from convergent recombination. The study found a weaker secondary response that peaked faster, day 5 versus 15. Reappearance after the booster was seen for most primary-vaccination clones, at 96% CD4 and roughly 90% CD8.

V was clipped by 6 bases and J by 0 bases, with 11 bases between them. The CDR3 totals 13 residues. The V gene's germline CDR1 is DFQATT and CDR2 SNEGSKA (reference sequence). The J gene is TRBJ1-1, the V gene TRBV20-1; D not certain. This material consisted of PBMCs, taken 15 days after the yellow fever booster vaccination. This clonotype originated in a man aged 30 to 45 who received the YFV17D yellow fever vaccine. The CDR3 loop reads CSARLTVNTEAFF. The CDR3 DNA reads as TGCAGTGCCCGCCTTACAGTGAACACTGAAGCTTTCTTT.